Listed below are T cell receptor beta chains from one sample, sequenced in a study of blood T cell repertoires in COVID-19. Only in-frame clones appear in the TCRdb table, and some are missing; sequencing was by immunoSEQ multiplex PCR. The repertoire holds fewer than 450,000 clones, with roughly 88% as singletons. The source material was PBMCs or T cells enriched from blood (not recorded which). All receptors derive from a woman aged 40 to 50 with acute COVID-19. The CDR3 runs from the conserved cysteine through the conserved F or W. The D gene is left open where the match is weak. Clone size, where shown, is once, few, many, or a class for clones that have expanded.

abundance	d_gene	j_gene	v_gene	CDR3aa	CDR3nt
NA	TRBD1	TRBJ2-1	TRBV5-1	CASSGGQAYNEQFF	TGCGCCAGCAGCGGGGGACAGGCCTACAATGAGCAGTTCTTC
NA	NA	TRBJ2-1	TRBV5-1	CASSPGRGLGEQFF	TGCGCCAGCAGCCCCGGACGGGGGTTGGGGGAGCAGTTCTTC
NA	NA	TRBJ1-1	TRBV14	CASSQDMNTEAFF	TGTGCCAGCAGCCAAGATATGAACACTGAAGCTTTCTTT
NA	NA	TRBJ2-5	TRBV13	CASSEAGETQYF	TGTGCCAGCAGCGAGGCGGGGGAGACCCAGTACTTC
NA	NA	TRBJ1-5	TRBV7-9	CASSAKGGGINQPQHF	TGTGCCAGCAGCGCTAAAGGGGGGGGCATCAATCAGCCCCAGCATTTT
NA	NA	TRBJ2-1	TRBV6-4	CASSDDSNNEQFF	TGTGCCAGCAGTGATGACAGCAACAATGAGCAGTTCTTC
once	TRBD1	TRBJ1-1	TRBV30	CAWKWDSSNTEAFF	TGTGCCTGGAAGTGGGACAGTTCGAACACTGAAGCTTTCTTT
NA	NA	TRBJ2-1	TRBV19	CASSIANRLSNEQFF	TGTGCCAGTAGTATCGCTAACAGGCTCAGCAATGAGCAGTTCTTC
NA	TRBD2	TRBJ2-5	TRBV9	CASSVEGTGRETQYF	TGTGCCAGCAGCGTGGAGGGGACCGGGAGGGAGACCCAGTACTTC
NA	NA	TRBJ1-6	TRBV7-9	CASSPGGDSPLHF	TGTGCCAGCAGCCCTGGGGGGGATTCACCCCTCCACTTT
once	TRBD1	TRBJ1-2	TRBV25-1	CASRRYRQGVRNYGYTF	TGTGCCAGCAGGCGTTACCGTCAGGGGGTGAGAAACTATGGCTACACCTTC
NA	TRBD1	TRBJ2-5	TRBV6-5	CASSYPSGGWETQYF	TGTGCCAGCAGTTACCCCTCAGGGGGCTGGGAGACCCAGTACTTC
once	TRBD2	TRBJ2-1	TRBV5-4	CASSRGGAGSLDEQFF	TGTGCCAGCAGCCGTGGGGGAGCGGGGTCGCTTGATGAGCAGTTCTTC
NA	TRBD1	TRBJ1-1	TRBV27	CASSWYRGNKFMDTEAFF	TGTGCCAGCAGTTGGTACAGGGGGAATAAGTTTATGGACACTGAAGCTTTCTTT
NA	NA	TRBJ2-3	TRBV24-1	CATSDSGGSTDTQYF	TGTGCCACCAGTGACTCTGGGGGGAGCACAGATACGCAGTATTTT
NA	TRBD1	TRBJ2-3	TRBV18	CASSPYLTGHGADTQYF	TGTGCCAGCTCACCCTATTTGACAGGGCACGGGGCAGATACGCAGTATTTT
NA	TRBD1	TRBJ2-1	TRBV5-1	CASSFRQGANNEQFF	TGCGCCAGCAGCTTCCGACAGGGGGCAAACAATGAGCAGTTCTTC
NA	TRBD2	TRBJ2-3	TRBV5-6	CASSFVAGNALTQYF	TGTGCCAGCAGCTTCGTAGCGGGAAACGCCCTTACGCAGTATTTT